The T cell receptor (beta chain) described here comes from a study of cytomegalovirus exposure and HLA in healthy donors. The PCR had 60 Vbeta and 13 Jbeta primers. TCRdb's copy holds only in-frame clones and misses some; the assay was immunoSEQ multiplex PCR. Of some 150,000 clones detected, 70% to 85% appear once; the ten largest clones hold around 4.1%. The junction had 9 bases not matched to a gene; V was cut back by 5 bases and J by 3 bases. Per the germline V gene, CDR1 is KGHSH and CDR2 is LQKENI. This CDR3 is 15 amino acids long. The sequencing input was PBMCs. This TCR was sampled from a man aged 35 to 55 in good health and CMV-seropositive. This chain connects TRBV18 to TRBJ1-1; TRBD1 aligns across 7 bases. This chain's CDR3 is CASSVQGVGDTEAFF. CDR3 DNA: TGTGCCAGCTCAGTCCAGGGGGTTGGTGACACTGAAGCTTTCTTT.